This TCR beta chain came from a study of cytomegalovirus exposure and HLA in healthy donors. Profiling relied on immunoSEQ multiplex PCR, and the TCRdb table lists in-frame clones only, not all of them. Of 300,000 to 400,000 clones in the sample, roughly 88% are singletons; the top ten hold over 0.75%. V was clipped by 1 base and J by 7 bases, with 7 bases between them. The CDR3 loop spans 13 amino acids. From germline, CDR1 is SGHTA and CDR2 FQGNSA. Sequencing was carried out using PBMCs. The gene calls are TRBV7-2 and TRBJ2-2; no firm D call. The receptor's source is a woman under 30 in good health and CMV-seronegative. The DNA for the CDR3 is TGTGCCAGCAGCTTAGGACTTGGCGGGGAGCTGTTTTTT. It is translated as CASSLGLGGELFF. Full variable domain (missing parts from reference TRBV7-2 and TRBJ2-2): GAGVSQSPSNKVTEKGKDVELRCDPISGHTALYWYRQSLGQGLEFLIYFQGNSAPDKSGLPSDRFSAERTGGSVSTLTIQRTQQEDSAVYLCASSLGLGGELFFGEGSRLTVL.